The present TCR beta chain was sequenced within a study of T cell repertoires in ileal Crohn's disease. Trimming at V came to 4 bases and at J to 10 bases, leaving 16 bases not matched to a gene. Germline V gives CDR1 MNHEY, CDR2 SVGAGI. The CDR3 spans 15 residues. Eligibility required adulthood, ileal or ileocolonic Crohn's disease and indicated ileocolonic resection. TCRdb's copy holds only in-frame clones and misses some; the assay was immunoSEQ multiplex PCR. This table holds some 15,000 clones, more than 55% found once. This chain joins TRBV6-5 and TRBJ2-7, with TRBD1 matching over 7 bases. The TCR sequence derives from an adult with Crohn's disease. The sequencing sample was made of ileal tissue. CDR3 DNA: TGTGCCAGCAGTTCGAGGACAGGAAGCCCTACCCCTCAGTACTTC. This encodes CASSSRTGSPTPQYF.